This T cell receptor (beta chain) was documented in a study of neurological immune-mediated disorders. This CDR3 is built from 13 residues. V lost 6 bases and J lost 2, with 11 bases in between. Germline CDR1 reads SGHRS; CDR2 reads YFSETQ. In Maryland, USA, blood bank volunteers were the healthy controls. cDNA synthesis was performed by 5'RACE with 10-nucleotide random UMIs. TCRdb ran MiXCR on the 5' RACE reads and lists one entry per CDR3 protein. The sample contains roughly 80,000 distinct CDR3 sequences, over 15% of which appear only once. This clonotype was detected many times. The rearrangement uses TRBV5-1 and TRBJ2-5; D uncertain. Source material: PBMCs. This TCR was sampled from a woman between 35 and 50 years old in good health. The CDR3 nucleotides are TGCGCCAGCACCGGGCCAAAGCAAGAGACCCAGTACTTC. Protein product: CASTGPKQETQYF.